The 20 T cell receptor beta chains in this list originate from one sample, sequenced in a study of response to subunit inactivated influenza vaccine. From the RT-PCR reads, TCRdb called clonotypes with MiXCR, one entry per CDR3 protein. The table lists 500,000 to 550,000 distinct CDR3 sequences, approximately 20% of them singletons, with about 2.8% in the top ten. A further study also used this sample, focusing on T cells expressing NK-cell markers. From that paper: Libraries used 5'RACE template switching adding universal primer site and UMIs.

The material was CD4+ T cells sorted from PBMCs, obtained roughly 12 days after vaccination. These TCRs come from a man between 45 and 60 years old who received an inactivated influenza vaccine.

This rearrangement joins TRBV6-2 or TRBV6-3 to TRBJ2-4, with a tentative D call TRBD1 (6 bases). CDR1 and CDR2 from the germline V gene are MNHEY and SVGEGT. The CDR3 contains 21 residues. Trimming took off 2 bases at V and 0 bases at J, with 26 bases between the two ends. The CDR3: CASSYPARGHRSPIAKNIQYF. CDR3 DNA: TGTGCCAGCAGTTACCCAGCCCGGGGACACAGGAGCCCAATAGCCAAAAACATTCAGTACTTC.

In its sample, this clonotype was seen a few times. The V call is TRBV15, the J call TRBJ2-5; 9 bases fit TRBD2. This CDR3 has 15 residues. The ends lost 4 bases at V and 3 bases at J; junction bases unmatched: 6. Per the germline V gene, CDR1 is LNHNV and CDR2 is YYDKDF (reference sequence). CDR3 coding DNA: TGTGCCACCAGCAAGGATCTAGCGGGGAAAGAGACCCAGTACTTC. It is translated as CATSKDLAGKETQYF.

This clonotype occurred a few times. The chain employs TRBV3-1 and TRBJ2-7; D might be TRBD1 or TRBD2, each matching 6 bases. Germline CDR1 reads LGHDT; CDR2 reads YNNKEL (reference sequence). Trimming removed 0 bases at V and 4 bases at J, with 13 bases between. The CDR3 extends over 15 amino acids. This CDR3 reads CASSQDPGARYEQYF. CDR3 DNA: TGTGCCAGCAGCCAAGACCCGGGGGCTCGGTACGAGCAGTACTTC.

This clonotype appeared a few times. This chain links TRBV11-2 with TRBJ2-7, with D perhaps TRBD1 (6 bases). CDR1 is SGHAT and CDR2 is FQNNGV in the germline V gene. Trimming removed 6 bases from V and 0 bases from J, with 15 bases in between. This CDR3 has 15 amino acids. The CDR3 is CASRKPGQTSYEQYF. In DNA, the CDR3 is TGTGCCAGCAGAAAACCGGGACAAACCTCCTACGAGCAGTACTTC. The whole variable domain, filled in from reference TRBV11-2 and TRBJ2-7, reads EAGVAQSPRYKIIEKRQSVAFWCNPISGHATLYWYQQILGQGPKLLIQFQNNGVVDDSQLPKDRFSAERLKGVDSTLKIQPAKLEDSAVYLCASRKPGQTSYEQYFGPGTRLTVT.

This clonotype was counted only a few times. The chain couples TRBV10-2 to TRBJ1-5, with D hard to call. The CDR3 has 14 residues. V lost 4 bases, J lost 0 bases, and 7 bases lay in between. Germline V gives CDR1 WSHSY, CDR2 SAAADI. The CDR3 region is CASSGGNSNQPQHF. CDR3 in DNA: TGCGCCAGCAGTGGAGGAAATAGCAATCAGCCCCAGCATTTT.

In this sample, this clonotype turned up a few times. The CDR3 nucleotides are TGTGCCAGCACCCACATTGGGACCGCGGGGGGGAATGAGCAGTTCTTC. Its protein product is CASTHIGTAGGNEQFF. The V and J genes are TRBV12-3 or TRBV12-4 and TRBJ2-1; 9 positions agree with TRBD2. The CDR3 has 16 amino acids. The V gene end was trimmed by 7 bases and the J gene end by 7 bases; junction bases not matched to a gene: 14.

V usage is TRBV7-9 and J usage is TRBJ2-5, with 8 bases matching TRBD1. The CDR3 is 16 residues long. Germline-derived CDR1 and CDR2 are SEHNR and FQNEAQ (reference sequence). V dropped 5 bases and J dropped 2; count of bases not matched to a gene: 10. CDR3 residues: CASSPDWGTGQETQYF. The CDR3 DNA is TGTGCCAGCAGCCCCGATTGGGGGACAGGACAAGAGACCCAGTACTTC.

The chain recombines TRBV2 with TRBJ2-1, with D possibly TRBD2 on 6 matching bases. Trimming pared 4 bases from V and 8 bases from J, leaving 15 bases between. The CDR3 is made up of 14 amino acids. CDR1 and CDR2 (germline): SNHLY, FYNNEI. This CDR3 reads CASSVYGGGDEQFF. The CDR3 region has the DNA TGTGCCAGCAGTGTGTATGGGGGAGGCGATGAGCAGTTCTTC.

This clonotype was found a few times. V and J are TRBV5-6 and TRBJ2-5; tentatively, D is TRBD1 (6 bases). This CDR3 has 14 residues. Trimming removed 0 bases at V and 2 bases at J, with 8 bases between. Germline-derived CDR1 and CDR2 are SGHDT and YYEEEE. CDR3 loop: CASSLDQGQETQYF. The DNA of the CDR3 is TGTGCCAGCAGCTTGGACCAGGGGCAAGAGACCCAGTACTTC.

This clonotype was counted only a few times. CDR3 amino acids: CSARGTGKNEKLFF. The CDR3 DNA reads TGCAGTGCTAGGGGGACAGGCAAAAATGAAAAACTGTTTTTT. The chain couples TRBV20-1 to TRBJ1-4, with 8 nucleotides matching TRBD1. Germline-derived CDR1 and CDR2 are DFQATT and SNEGSKA (reference sequence). V shed 3 bases, J shed 5 bases, and the junction held 5 bases outside the gene matches. The CDR3 contains 14 residues.

In this sample, this clonotype turned up a few times. The V gene is TRBV11-2, the J gene TRBJ2-7, with D possibly TRBD2 on 7 matching bases. This CDR3 region has 16 residues. Germline V gives CDR1 SGHAT, CDR2 FQNNGV. V was pared by 2 bases and J by 1 base, with 15 bases between. CDR3: CASSLRGGGGSYEQYF. DNA for the CDR3: TGTGCCAGCAGCTTAAGAGGAGGGGGGGGTTCCTACGAGCAGTACTTC.

This clonotype turned up a few times. The CDR3 sequence is CASMGKAGKDTDTQYF. The DNA of the CDR3 is TGCGCCAGCATGGGGAAGGCGGGTAAGGACACAGATACGCAGTATTTT. The genes are TRBV10-2 and TRBJ2-3, with TRBD2 as a possible D gene (5 bases). The V and J ends lost 7 bases and 2 bases respectively, with 19 bases between them. Germline values: CDR1 WSHSY, CDR2 SAAADI. The CDR3 sequence is 16 residues long.

In its sample, this clonotype was seen a few times. The gene calls are TRBV29-1 and TRBJ1-1; D not resolved. Germline CDR1 and CDR2: SQVTM and ANQGSEA. V was pared by 3 bases and J by 1 base, with 9 bases between. The CDR3 sequence is 13 residues long. CDR3 sequence reads: CSVEVQKNTEAFF. The CDR3 nucleotides are TGCAGCGTTGAGGTCCAGAAGAACACTGAAGCTTTCTTT.

This clonotype was seen a handful of times. The chain recombines TRBV4-1 with TRBJ2-5; 9 bases line up with TRBD2. J lost 5 bases, V lost 3 bases, and 16 bases had no gene match. Germline V gives CDR1 MGHRA, CDR2 YSYEKL. The CDR3 loop spans 18 amino acids. Here the CDR3 DNA reads TGCGCCAGCAGCCACCCCGGGAGGGGTAGCGGGGGTTTGGAGACCCAGTACTTC. Translation gives CASSHPGRGSGGLETQYF.

This sequence joins TRBV2 and TRBJ2-1; the D call may be TRBD1 or TRBD2 (5 bases each). Trimming pared 5 bases from V and 6 bases from J, leaving 14 bases between. The CDR3 loop spans 14 amino acids. CDR1 and CDR2 (germline): SNHLY, FYNNEI. The CDR3 nucleotides read TGTGCCAGCAGTCTAACGGGGCCGAGCAATGAGCAGTTCTTC. Residues: CASSLTGPSNEQFF.

This clonotype was counted once. This chain uses TRBV2 with TRBJ2-2; weak D call: TRBD2 (6 bases). Trimming took 3 bases from V and 1 from J, leaving 9 bases between them. The CDR3 is made up of 15 amino acids. Germline-derived CDR1 and CDR2 are SNHLY and FYNNEI. This CDR3 is CASSEMGGNTGELFF. In nucleotides, the CDR3 is TGTGCCAGCAGTGAGATGGGAGGGAACACCGGGGAGCTGTTTTTT.

The table lists this clonotype with a few counts. The chain recombines TRBV10-3 with TRBJ2-7, with D perhaps TRBD1 (5 bases). V was trimmed by 4 bases and J by 0 bases, leaving 10 bases between them. Germline V gene sequence: CDR1 ENHRY, CDR2 SYGVKD. CDR3 length equals 14 residues. The CDR3 loop reads CAISAGRVSYEQYF. The CDR3, as DNA: TGTGCCATCAGTGCCGGCAGGGTCTCCTACGAGCAGTACTTC.

The chain links TRBV15 to TRBJ2-3; D may correspond to TRBD1 or TRBD2 (5 bases each). The CDR3 is 17 residues long. V was cut by 5 bases and J by 0 bases, with 18 bases left in between. Germline V gene lookup returns CDR1 LNHNV and CDR2 YYDKDF (reference sequence). Here the CDR3 reads CATSSTPSWGSTDTQYF. The CDR3 bases are TGTGCCACCAGCTCAACCCCGAGTTGGGGGAGCACAGATACGCAGTATTTT.

The chain is built from TRBV7-9 and TRBJ2-4; 7 bases align to TRBD1. Trimming took 1 base from V and 2 from J; bases not matched to a gene: 5. Germline assignment: CDR1 SEHNR and CDR2 FQNEAQ (reference sequence). CDR3 length: 16 amino acids. The CDR3, as DNA: TGTGCCAGCAGCTTAGTGGGCAGGGGGACCAAAAACATTCAGTACTTC. It codes for CASSLVGRGTKNIQYF.

The genes are TRBV7-9 and TRBJ2-3, with TRBD2 identical over 7 bases. V lost 5 bases to trimming and J lost 0 bases; unmatched junction nucleotides: 5. The CDR3 runs to 15 residues. The germline CDR1 and CDR2 sequences are SEHNR and FQNEAQ (reference sequence). The CDR3 DNA follows: TGTGCCAGCAGCGCGTGGGGGGGTAGCACAGATACGCAGTATTTT. It yields the protein CASSAWGGSTDTQYF. Full variable domain (remainder filled in from reference TRBV7-9 and TRBJ2-3): DTGVSQNPRHKITKRGQNVTFRCDPISEHNRLYWYRQTLGQGPEFLTYFQNEAQLEKSRLLSDRFSAERPKGSFSTLEIQRTEQGDSAMYLCASSAWGGSTDTQYFGPGTRLTVL.